A selection of T cell receptor beta chains follows, all from one sample in a study of control samples from healthy donors and cancer patients. Here immunoSEQ multiplex PCR was the method, and the copy in TCRdb shows in-frame clones only, minus some. The sample lists 140,000 or so clones, roughly 94% occurring once. Sequenced material: PBMCs. The source is a man aged 60 to 69 with colorectal cancer. Both conserved end residues are trimmed from each CDR3. The order of the fields is V gene, clone size, J gene, CDR3 protein. Only part of the rows carry a size: once, few, many, or a class if the clone is expanded.

v_call: TRBV9
clone_size: -
j_call: TRBJ2-5
cdr3_aa: ASSVGTTIQETQY

v_call: TRBV14
clone_size: few
j_call: TRBJ2-5
cdr3_aa: ASSRTSGSSQETQY

v_call: TRBV18
clone_size: -
j_call: TRBJ2-7
cdr3_aa: ASSSGPDYEQY

v_call: TRBV10-3
clone_size: -
j_call: TRBJ2-5
cdr3_aa: AISAGRGQETQY

v_call: TRBV6-6
clone_size: -
j_call: TRBJ1-1
cdr3_aa: ASRVGGVNTEAF

v_call: TRBV5-6
clone_size: -
j_call: TRBJ2-5
cdr3_aa: ASIIAGLRSETQY

v_call: TRBV18
clone_size: -
j_call: TRBJ1-2
cdr3_aa: ASSPTAGTDYGYT

v_call: TRBV6-5
clone_size: -
j_call: TRBJ2-3
cdr3_aa: ASSYGAPIPDTQY

v_call: TRBV27
clone_size: -
j_call: TRBJ1-4
cdr3_aa: ASSRMFQGGSKLF

v_call: TRBV6-5
clone_size: -
j_call: TRBJ2-1
cdr3_aa: ASRLGEYNEQF

v_call: TRBV18
clone_size: -
j_call: TRBJ2-3
cdr3_aa: ASSPLGGGDTQY

v_call: TRBV5-4
clone_size: -
j_call: TRBJ2-7
cdr3_aa: ASSLEANYEQY

v_call: TRBV30
clone_size: -
j_call: TRBJ1-2
cdr3_aa: AWTSPQARGYGYT

v_call: TRBV5-1
clone_size: -
j_call: TRBJ1-2
cdr3_aa: ASSTTGPPYGYT

v_call: TRBV5-1
clone_size: -
j_call: TRBJ2-1
cdr3_aa: ASSPGQLFNEQF

v_call: TRBV30
clone_size: -
j_call: TRBJ1-3
cdr3_aa: AWRPRQGNSGNTIY

v_call: TRBV24-1
clone_size: -
j_call: TRBJ2-3
cdr3_aa: ATSRRDNTDTQY

v_call: TRBV19
clone_size: -
j_call: TRBJ1-1
cdr3_aa: ASSRTGQMNTEAF

v_call: TRBV3-1/TRBV3-2
clone_size: -
j_call: TRBJ1-1
cdr3_aa: ASSRRGRAGNTEAF

v_call: TRBV6-2/TRBV6-3
clone_size: -
j_call: TRBJ1-1
cdr3_aa: ASSRDRGTEAF

v_call: TRBV20-1
clone_size: -
j_call: TRBJ2-3
cdr3_aa: SPVERDTQY

v_call: TRBV6-1
clone_size: -
j_call: TRBJ2-4
cdr3_aa: ASSEAEVVWNIQY

v_call: TRBV5-1
clone_size: -
j_call: TRBJ1-1
cdr3_aa: ASSSSGHGGAEAF

v_call: TRBV19
clone_size: -
j_call: TRBJ1-2
cdr3_aa: ASSQPGSWIAGYT

v_call: TRBV5-1
clone_size: -
j_call: TRBJ2-7
cdr3_aa: ASSLVGTGGEQY

v_call: TRBV5-3
clone_size: -
j_call: TRBJ2-5
cdr3_aa: ARSGDSLETQY

v_call: TRBV5-6
clone_size: -
j_call: TRBJ2-1
cdr3_aa: ASSLVDRANEQF

v_call: TRBV11-2
clone_size: -
j_call: TRBJ1-1
cdr3_aa: ASSLTGMNTEAF

v_call: TRBV21-1
clone_size: -
j_call: TRBJ2-1
cdr3_aa: ASSIAGQGGGEQF

v_call: TRBV19
clone_size: -
j_call: TRBJ2-7
cdr3_aa: ASSPTSSSYEQY

v_call: TRBV7-8
clone_size: -
j_call: TRBJ2-7
cdr3_aa: ASSWTGGSYEQY

v_call: TRBV4-1
clone_size: -
j_call: TRBJ1-1
cdr3_aa: ASSQGLSEDTEAF

v_call: TRBV5-6
clone_size: -
j_call: TRBJ1-5
cdr3_aa: ASSLRGWRRKNQPQH

v_call: TRBV4-3
clone_size: -
j_call: TRBJ2-3
cdr3_aa: ASSQVGGGAGDTQY

v_call: TRBV7-2
clone_size: once
j_call: TRBJ2-5
cdr3_aa: ASSLARNRGRETQY

v_call: TRBV7-2
clone_size: -
j_call: TRBJ1-5
cdr3_aa: ASSLVSSGIQPQH

v_call: TRBV7-8
clone_size: -
j_call: TRBJ1-1
cdr3_aa: ASSARQGTVNTEAF

v_call: TRBV5-1
clone_size: -
j_call: TRBJ1-1
cdr3_aa: ASSPMGGNTEAF

v_call: TRBV9
clone_size: -
j_call: TRBJ1-1
cdr3_aa: ASSREGQGAEAF

v_call: TRBV14
clone_size: -
j_call: TRBJ1-2
cdr3_aa: ASSPRGTDGYT

v_call: TRBV10-3
clone_size: -
j_call: TRBJ1-1
cdr3_aa: AISESWGANTEAF

v_call: TRBV6-5
clone_size: -
j_call: TRBJ2-3
cdr3_aa: ASGRRQGVPDTQY

v_call: TRBV28
clone_size: -
j_call: TRBJ1-2
cdr3_aa: ASSSTGIPTGAYGYT

v_call: TRBV6-2/TRBV6-3
clone_size: -
j_call: TRBJ2-7
cdr3_aa: ASSVAGDPYEQY

v_call: TRBV6-6
clone_size: -
j_call: TRBJ2-1
cdr3_aa: ASSLGGGYNEQF

v_call: TRBV18
clone_size: -
j_call: TRBJ1-2
cdr3_aa: ASSPQQGDGYT

v_call: TRBV27
clone_size: -
j_call: TRBJ1-4
cdr3_aa: ASTMGEGEKLF

v_call: TRBV24-1
clone_size: -
j_call: TRBJ1-2
cdr3_aa: AVGTGGGYGYT

v_call: TRBV3-1/TRBV3-2
clone_size: -
j_call: TRBJ1-1
cdr3_aa: ASAKQNTEAF

v_call: TRBV28
clone_size: -
j_call: TRBJ2-7
cdr3_aa: ASSVSYEQY

v_call: TRBV7-9
clone_size: once
j_call: TRBJ1-1
cdr3_aa: ASTPQGATGAF

v_call: TRBV7-9
clone_size: -
j_call: TRBJ2-3
cdr3_aa: ASSLNEDTQY

v_call: TRBV11-2
clone_size: -
j_call: TRBJ2-7
cdr3_aa: ASSFSDGSYEQY

v_call: TRBV27
clone_size: -
j_call: TRBJ2-1
cdr3_aa: ASSLGADNEQF

v_call: TRBV3-1/TRBV3-2
clone_size: -
j_call: TRBJ1-5
cdr3_aa: ASSQGGLLSNQPQH

v_call: TRBV19
clone_size: once
j_call: TRBJ1-1
cdr3_aa: ASSMSRDTEAF